This record covers a single TCR beta chain. This entry belongs to a study of ipilimumab plus nivolumab after autologous stem cell transplantation. Looking at the study overall: A median of about 8 nivolumab and roughly 5 ipilimumab doses were given.

Libraries were prepared by immunoSEQ multiplex PCR; TCRdb keeps only in-frame clonotypes and omits some of them. The sample includes some 19,000 clones, about four fifths seen only once; the top ten take about 6.4%. CDR1 MNHNS and CDR2 SASEGT come from the germline V gene. With V trimmed by 1 base and J by 2 bases, 9 bases remained unmatched. This CDR3 has 18 residues. Sequenced here: PBMCs, sampled in a trial of ipilimumab plus nivolumab as post-transplant consolidation. This TCR derives from a male donor with diffuse large B-cell lymphoma. The chain uses TRBV6-1 and TRBJ2-5, with TRBD2 identical over 11 bases. The CDR3 reads CASSEGASGGSSQETQYF. The CDR3 DNA reads TGTGCCAGCAGTGAAGGGGCTAGCGGGGGGTCCTCACAAGAGACCCAGTACTTC.